What follows is one T cell receptor (beta chain) and its context. The data were taken from a study of T-cell memory formation after mild COVID-19. Study-wide background: Among the donors, TCR clusters were largely specific to each donor.

Germline loops: CDR1 SGHDT, CDR2 YYEEEE. The ends were cut back, 1 base at V and 6 bases at J, with 8 bases in the middle. CDR3 length: 12 amino acids. TCRdb reanalysed the 5' RACE reads using MiXCR and keeps one entry per CDR3 protein. The table lists roughly 620,000 distinct CDR3 sequences, 15% to 20% of them singletons. The V and J genes are TRBV5-6 and TRBJ2-7, with TRBD2 as a possible D gene (5 bases). Material for sequencing was PBMCs or a T cell subset sorted from them (not recorded which). The sequence was obtained from an adult woman who had mild COVID-19 (a few samples of this study predate the infection). Cell type and time point are not known. The CDR3 loop is CASSLMRVEQYF. Here the CDR3 DNA reads TGTGCCAGCAGCTTGATGAGGGTCGAGCAGTACTTC.